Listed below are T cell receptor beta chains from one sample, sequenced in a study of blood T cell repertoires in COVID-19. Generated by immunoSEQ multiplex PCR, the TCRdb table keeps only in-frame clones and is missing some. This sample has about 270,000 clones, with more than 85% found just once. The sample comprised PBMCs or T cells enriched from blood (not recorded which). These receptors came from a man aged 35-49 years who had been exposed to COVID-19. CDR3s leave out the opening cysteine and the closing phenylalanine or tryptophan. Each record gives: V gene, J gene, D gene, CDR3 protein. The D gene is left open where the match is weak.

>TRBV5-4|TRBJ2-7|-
ASSRQDSREQY
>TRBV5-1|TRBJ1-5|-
ASSLNREGPQH
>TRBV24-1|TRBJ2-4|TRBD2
ATSDSTGGKVGIQY
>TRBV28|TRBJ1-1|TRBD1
ASRGATGGKTEAF
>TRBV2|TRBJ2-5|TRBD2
ASRGGYQETQY
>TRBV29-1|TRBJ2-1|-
SVEESGNSYNEQF
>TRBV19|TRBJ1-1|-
ASSIRTGGSDTEAF
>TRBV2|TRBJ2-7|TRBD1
ASSQQGSSYEQY
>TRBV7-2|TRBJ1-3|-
ASSLSTGGNTIY
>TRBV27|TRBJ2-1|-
ASSPPISGSNNEQF
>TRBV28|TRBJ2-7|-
ASIRGAGSYEQY
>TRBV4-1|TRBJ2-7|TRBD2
ASRFLAGERYEQY
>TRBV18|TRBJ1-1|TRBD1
ASSPSAGGRMNTEAF
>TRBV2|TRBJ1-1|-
ASRRDRDIDTEAF
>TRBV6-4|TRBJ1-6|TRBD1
ASSDSTGSPISPLH
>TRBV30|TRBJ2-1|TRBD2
AWSVRGGGGEQF
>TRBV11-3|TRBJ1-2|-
ASSSRGEGYT
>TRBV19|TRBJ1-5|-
ASSGEAGAGNQPQH
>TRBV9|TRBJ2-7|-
ASSVEGGEQY
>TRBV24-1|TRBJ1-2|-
ATSDPGKNYGYT
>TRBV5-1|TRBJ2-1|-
ASSLLAGPTYNEQF
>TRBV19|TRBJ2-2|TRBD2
ASSIQTSGRAMGELF
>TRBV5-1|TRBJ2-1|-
ASSSMDRTNEQF
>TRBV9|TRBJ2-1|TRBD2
ASSVSPATSANEQF
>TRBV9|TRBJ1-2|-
ASSATGIDYGYT
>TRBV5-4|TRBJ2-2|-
ASSLEAGLSTGELF
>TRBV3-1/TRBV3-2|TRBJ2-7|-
ASSPYQGSYEQY
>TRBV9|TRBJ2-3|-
ASSVISAGSDTQY
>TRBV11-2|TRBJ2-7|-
ASSLTGYEQY
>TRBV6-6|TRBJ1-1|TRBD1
ASSRTGRMNTEAF
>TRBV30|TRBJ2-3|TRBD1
AWRGQGATDTQY
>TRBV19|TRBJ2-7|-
ASSPSGSAYEQY
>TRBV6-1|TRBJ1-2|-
ASSEGMEVYGYT
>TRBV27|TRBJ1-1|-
ASSFGRVDTEAF
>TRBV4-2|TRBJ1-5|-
ASSQEVARNQPQH
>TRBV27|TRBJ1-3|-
ASSIPDRPSGNTIY
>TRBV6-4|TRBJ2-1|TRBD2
ASSLGLAGLNEQF
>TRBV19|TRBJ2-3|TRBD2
ASPHESGLAEGVTDTQY
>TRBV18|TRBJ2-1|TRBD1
ASSDRDRGPEQF
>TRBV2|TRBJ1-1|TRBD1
ASSGRGGNTEAF